This entry lists 9 T cell receptor beta chains sequenced from one sample in a study of blood T cell repertoires in COVID-19. Clones were read by immunoSEQ multiplex PCR, and TCRdb kept only the in-frame ones, dropping some. This sample has roughly 120,000 clones, with around 80% found just once. The sample consisted of peripheral blood. The receptors originated from a man aged 45-65 years with acute or convalescent COVID-19.

This chain joins TRBV6-6 and TRBJ2-5; D may be TRBD2 (5 bases). The V end lost 2 bases, the J end lost 5 bases, and 15 bases lay between the germline ends. This CDR3 region has 15 residues. Germline V CDR1 and CDR2: MNHNY, SVGAGI (reference sequence). The CDR3 nucleotides read TGTGCCAGCAGTTACCCGACGGGGTTGGGGGAGACCCAGTACTTC. This encodes CASSYPTGLGETQYF.

CDR3 coding DNA: TGCGCCAGCAGCTTGCAAAGCGGGAGGGCCGGAAATGAGCAGTTCTTC. Its translation is CASSLQSGRAGNEQFF. The genes are TRBV5-1 and TRBJ2-1, with 10 bases identical to TRBD2. Germline V gene sequence: CDR1 SGHRS, CDR2 YFSETQ. This CDR3 is 16 amino acids long. V lost 1 base and J lost 7; bases outside the gene matches: 8.

This rearrangement joins TRBV23-1 to TRBJ2-7; TRBD1 matches 7 bases. TRBV23-1 is annotated as an ORF whose role is uncertain. The CDR3 totals 16 residues. The trim removed 2 bases at V and 5 bases at J, leaving 12 bases unmatched. CDR3 sequence: CASSQPKGQRTNEQYF. The CDR3 coding sequence is TGCGCCAGCAGTCAACCAAAGGGACAGCGCACCAACGAGCAGTACTTC.

This clone came up once. The chain links TRBV7-8 to TRBJ1-5, with TRBD1 identical over 7 bases. V lost 4 bases, J lost 2 bases, and 8 bases stayed unmatched. This CDR3 has 16 residues. Germline V gives CDR1 SGHVS, CDR2 FQNEAQ. For the CDR3, the DNA is TGTGCCAGCAGCTCCAGGGACAGAGGCGGCAATCAGCCCCAGCATTTT. Translating it yields CASSSRDRGGNQPQHF.

This chain joins TRBV5-1 and TRBJ2-5; the match to TRBD1 covers 7 bases. The CDR3 extends over 15 amino acids. CDR1 is SGHRS, CDR2 YFSETQ, per germline. V was pared by 2 bases and J by 1 base, with 5 bases of the junction left unmatched. The CDR3 protein is CASSFRQGFQETQYF. The DNA for the CDR3 is TGCGCCAGCAGCTTCAGACAGGGTTTCCAAGAGACCCAGTACTTC. The complete variable domain, with remaining parts taken from reference TRBV5-1 and TRBJ2-5, reads KAGVTQTPRYLIKTRGQQVTLSCSPISGHRSVSWYQQTPGQGLQFLFEYFSETQRNKGNFPGRFSGRQFSNSRSEMNVSTLELGDSALYLCASSFRQGFQETQYFGPGTRLLVL.

This chain links TRBV10-3 with TRBJ1-1; 7 positions agree with TRBD1. Trimming took 0 bases from V and 7 from J; bases not matched to a gene: 5. Germline lookup yields CDR1 ENHRY and CDR2 SYGVKD. This CDR3 has 14 amino acids. DNA of the CDR3: TGTGCCATCAGTGAGTCGGGGACAGAAAATGAAGCTTTCTTT. This sequence encodes CAISESGTENEAFF.

This clone was detected only a few times. Germline and junction disagree at one end, which may indicate a read error. This chain uses TRBV2 with TRBJ2-1; 13 bases map to TRBD2. There are 16 residues in the CDR3. Germline-derived CDR1 and CDR2 are SNHLY and FYNNEI. The CDR3 coding sequence is TGTGCCAGCAGGGAAGACGGGACTAGCGGGAAGAATGAGCAGTTCTTC. This gives the protein CASREDGTSGKNEQFF.

This chain links TRBV7-9 with TRBJ1-1, with a tentative D call TRBD1 (6 bases). CDR1 SEHNR and CDR2 FQNEAQ come from the germline V gene (reference sequence). V lost 3 bases, J lost 1 base, and 12 bases lay in between. This CDR3 spans 15 amino acids. Written as DNA, the CDR3 is TGTGCCAGCAGCTTTAGGGAACAGGGGAACACTGAAGCTTTCTTT. Translation: CASSFREQGNTEAFF. Using reference TRBV7-9 and TRBJ1-1 for the parts outside the CDR3, the full variable domain is DTGVSQNPRHKITKRGQNVTFRCDPISEHNRLYWYRQTLGQGPEFLTYFQNEAQLEKSRLLSDRFSAERPKGSFSTLEIQRTEQGDSAMYLCASSFREQGNTEAFFGQGTRLTVV.

J is TRBJ2-1 and V is TRBV15; 12 bases are shared with TRBD2. V shed 5 bases, J shed 10 bases, and the junction held 6 bases outside the gene matches. Germline assignment: CDR1 LNHNV and CDR2 YYDKDF (reference sequence). The CDR3 covers 14 residues. CDR3 sequence: CATSFRTSGAEQFF. Written as DNA, the CDR3 is TGTGCCACCAGCTTTCGGACTAGCGGGGCCGAGCAGTTCTTC.